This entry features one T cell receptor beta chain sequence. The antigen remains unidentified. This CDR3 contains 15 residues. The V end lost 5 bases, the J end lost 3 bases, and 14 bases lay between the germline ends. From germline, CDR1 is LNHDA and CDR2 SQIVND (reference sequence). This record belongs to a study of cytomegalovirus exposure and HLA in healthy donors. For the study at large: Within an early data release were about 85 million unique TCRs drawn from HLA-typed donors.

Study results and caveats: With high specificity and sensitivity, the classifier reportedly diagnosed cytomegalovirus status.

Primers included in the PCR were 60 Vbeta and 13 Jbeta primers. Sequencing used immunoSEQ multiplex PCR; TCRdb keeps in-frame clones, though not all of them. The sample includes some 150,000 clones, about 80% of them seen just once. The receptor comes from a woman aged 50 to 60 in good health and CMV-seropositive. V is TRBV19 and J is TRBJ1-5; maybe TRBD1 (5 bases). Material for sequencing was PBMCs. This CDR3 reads CASSAAGTVNQPQHF. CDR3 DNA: TGTGCCAGTAGTGCGGCGGGGACGGTCAATCAGCCCCAGCATTTT.